This T cell receptor (beta chain) appears in the sequencing data of a study of blood T cell repertoires in COVID-19. The CDR3 runs to 15 residues. The repertoire was sequenced with immunoSEQ multiplex PCR; TCRdb's copy has only in-frame clones and lacks some. This sample has more than 200,000 clones; about 88% occur once, and the top ten carry 1.5% to 2%. This chain uses TRBV21-1 with TRBJ2-2; TRBD2 is taken as the D call from the table, unchecked against the DNA. TRBV21-1 is reported as a pseudogene. Sequenced input: peripheral blood. The source of this sequence is a man aged 65 to 79 with acute or convalescent COVID-19. In nucleotides, the CDR3 is TGTGCCAGCAGCGGACTAGCAGAGAACACCGGGGAGCTGTTTTTT. It specifies CASSGLAENTGELFF.